This T cell receptor beta chain comes out of a study of T cell responses to AZD1222 COVID-19 vaccine. Researchers grouped second doses given at about 4 or about 12 weeks into one pool. General study results and limits: Repertoires were obtained only post-peak T cell response. Unmutated variant regions are reportedly the target of nearly half of TCRs that are spike-specific.

Using immunoSEQ multiplex PCR, the repertoire was profiled, and TCRdb retains in-frame clones only, with some absent. Found here are about 150,000 clones, just over 90% of them singletons; the top ten hold around 1.3%. Worth noting for this clone: Its matching antigen is unknown.

This specimen was peripheral blood, taken 28 days after the second AZD1222 dose. This TCR came from an adult who received the AZD1222 COVID-19 vaccine.

CDR3 region: CASSFSGTENTEAFF. The CDR3 DNA reads as TGTGCCAGCAGTTTCTCCGGGACAGAGAACACTGAAGCTTTCTTT. This chain uses TRBV28 with TRBJ1-1; 7 positions agree with TRBD1. This CDR3 comprises 15 residues. Germline V gives CDR1 MDHEN, CDR2 SYDVKM. V dropped 3 bases and J dropped 1; count of bases not matched to a gene: 5.